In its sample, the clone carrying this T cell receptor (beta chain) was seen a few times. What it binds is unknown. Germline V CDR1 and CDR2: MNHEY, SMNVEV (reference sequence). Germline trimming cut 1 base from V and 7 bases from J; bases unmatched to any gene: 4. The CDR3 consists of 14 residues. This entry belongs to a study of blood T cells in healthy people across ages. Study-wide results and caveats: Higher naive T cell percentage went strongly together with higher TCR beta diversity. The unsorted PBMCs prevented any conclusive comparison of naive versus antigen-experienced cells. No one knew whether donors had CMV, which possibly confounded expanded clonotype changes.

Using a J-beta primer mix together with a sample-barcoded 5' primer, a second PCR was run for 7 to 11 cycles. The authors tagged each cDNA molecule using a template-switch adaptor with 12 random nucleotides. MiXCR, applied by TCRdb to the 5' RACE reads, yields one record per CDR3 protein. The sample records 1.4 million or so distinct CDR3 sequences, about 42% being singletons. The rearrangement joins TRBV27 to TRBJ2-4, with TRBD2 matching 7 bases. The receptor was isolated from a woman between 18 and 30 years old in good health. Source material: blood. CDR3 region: CASSLLPGGNIQYF. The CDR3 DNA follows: TGTGCCAGCAGTTTATTACCCGGGGGGAACATTCAGTACTTC.